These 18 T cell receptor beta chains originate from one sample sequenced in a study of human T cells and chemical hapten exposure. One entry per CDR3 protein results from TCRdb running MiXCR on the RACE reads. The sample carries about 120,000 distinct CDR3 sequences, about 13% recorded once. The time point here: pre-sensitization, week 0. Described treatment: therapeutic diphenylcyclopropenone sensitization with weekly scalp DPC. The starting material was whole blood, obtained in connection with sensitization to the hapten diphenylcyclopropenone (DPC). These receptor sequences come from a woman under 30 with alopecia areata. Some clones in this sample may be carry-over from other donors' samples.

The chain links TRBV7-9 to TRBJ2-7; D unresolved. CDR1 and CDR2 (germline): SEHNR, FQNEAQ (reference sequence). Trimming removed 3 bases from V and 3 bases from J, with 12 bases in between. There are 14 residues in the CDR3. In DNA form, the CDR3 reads TGTGCCAGCAGCTTCGCCGGGCCCCTCTACGAGCAGTACTTC. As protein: CASSFAGPLYEQYF. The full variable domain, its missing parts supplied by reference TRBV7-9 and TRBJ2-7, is DTGVSQNPRHKITKRGQNVTFRCDPISEHNRLYWYRQTLGQGPEFLTYFQNEAQLEKSRLLSDRFSAERPKGSFSTLEIQRTEQGDSAMYLCASSFAGPLYEQYFGPGTRLTVT.

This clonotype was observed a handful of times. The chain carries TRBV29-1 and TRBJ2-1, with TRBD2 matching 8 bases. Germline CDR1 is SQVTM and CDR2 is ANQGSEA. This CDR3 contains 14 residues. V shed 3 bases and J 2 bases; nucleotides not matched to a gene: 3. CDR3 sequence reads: CSVEVSGAYNEQFF. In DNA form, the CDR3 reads TGCAGCGTTGAGGTTAGCGGGGCCTACAATGAGCAGTTCTTC.

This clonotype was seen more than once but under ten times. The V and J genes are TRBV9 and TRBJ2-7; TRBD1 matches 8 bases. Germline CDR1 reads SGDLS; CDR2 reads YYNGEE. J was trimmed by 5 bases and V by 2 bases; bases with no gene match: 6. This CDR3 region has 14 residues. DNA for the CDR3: TGTGCCAGCAGCGTCGGACAGGGAGCCCACGAGCAGTACTTC. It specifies CASSVGQGAHEQYF.

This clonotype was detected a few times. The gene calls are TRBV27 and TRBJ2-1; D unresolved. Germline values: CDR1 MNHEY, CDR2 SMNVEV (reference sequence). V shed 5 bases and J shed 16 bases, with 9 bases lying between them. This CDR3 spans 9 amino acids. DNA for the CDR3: TGTGCCAGCAGTCCCCCTTTCTTCTTC. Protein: CASSPPFFF.

CDR3 sequence: CASSQQDPDEQYF. The CDR3 region has the DNA TGTGCCAGCAGCCAACAGGATCCCGACGAGCAGTACTTC. The chain carries TRBV6-2 or TRBV6-3 and TRBJ2-7; D is perhaps TRBD1 (5 bases). The CDR3 is 13 residues long. The germline V gene encodes CDR1 MNHEY and CDR2 SVGEGT. Trimming shortened V by 6 bases and J by 5 bases, and 14 bases separated the two germline ends.

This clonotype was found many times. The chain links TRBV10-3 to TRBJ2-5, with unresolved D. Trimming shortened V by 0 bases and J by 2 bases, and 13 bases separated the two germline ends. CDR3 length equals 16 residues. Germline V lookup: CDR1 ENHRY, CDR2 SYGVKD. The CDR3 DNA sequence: TGTGCCATCAGTGAGTCGCGCGCAGGCAGACAAGAGACCCAGTACTTC. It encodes CAISESRAGRQETQYF.

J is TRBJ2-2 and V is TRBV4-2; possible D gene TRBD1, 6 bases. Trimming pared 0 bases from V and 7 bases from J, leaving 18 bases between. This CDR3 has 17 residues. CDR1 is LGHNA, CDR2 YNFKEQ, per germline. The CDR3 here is CASSQDGAGPGDGELFF. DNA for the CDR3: TGTGCCAGCAGCCAAGATGGTGCAGGCCCAGGGGACGGGGAGCTGTTTTTT.

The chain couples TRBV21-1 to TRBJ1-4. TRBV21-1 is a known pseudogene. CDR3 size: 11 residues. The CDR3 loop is CASSWEKKLFF. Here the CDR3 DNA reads TGTGCCAGCAGCTGGGAGAAAAAACTGTTTTTT.

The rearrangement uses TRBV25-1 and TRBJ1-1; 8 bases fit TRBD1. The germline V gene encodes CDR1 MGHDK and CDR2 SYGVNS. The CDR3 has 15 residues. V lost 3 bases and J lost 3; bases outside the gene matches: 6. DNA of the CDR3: TGTGCCAGCAGTGACCCCAGGGGGCCCGACACTGAAGCTTTCTTT. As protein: CASSDPRGPDTEAFF.

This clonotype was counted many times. The CDR3 DNA follows: TGTGCCATCAGGGAGACAGGGGAGACCTACGAGCAGTACTTC. This codes for CAIRETGETYEQYF. This chain links TRBV10-3 with TRBJ2-7, with 8 bases matching TRBD1. J lost 2 bases, V lost 6 bases, and 6 bases had no gene match. The CDR3 contains 14 residues. Germline V gene data show CDR1 as ENHRY and CDR2 as SYGVKD.

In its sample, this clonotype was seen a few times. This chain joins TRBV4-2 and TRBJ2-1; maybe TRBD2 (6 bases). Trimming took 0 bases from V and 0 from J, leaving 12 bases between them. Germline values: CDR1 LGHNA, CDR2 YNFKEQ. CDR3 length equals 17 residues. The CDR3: CASSQDLPGSSYNEQFF. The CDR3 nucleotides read TGTGCCAGCAGCCAAGATCTGCCCGGGAGCTCCTACAATGAGCAGTTCTTC.

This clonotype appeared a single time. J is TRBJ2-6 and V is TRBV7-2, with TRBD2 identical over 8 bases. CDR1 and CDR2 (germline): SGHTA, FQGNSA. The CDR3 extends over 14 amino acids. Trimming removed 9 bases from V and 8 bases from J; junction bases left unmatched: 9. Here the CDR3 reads CASAGGPVSNVLTF. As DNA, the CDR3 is TGTGCCAGTGCGGGGGGCCCCGTGTCCAACGTCCTGACTTTC.

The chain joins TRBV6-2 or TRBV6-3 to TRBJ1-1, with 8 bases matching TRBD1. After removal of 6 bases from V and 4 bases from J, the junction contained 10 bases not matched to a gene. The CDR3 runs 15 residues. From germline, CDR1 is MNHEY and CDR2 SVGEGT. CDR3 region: CASRDEQGGLTEAFF. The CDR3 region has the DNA TGTGCCAGCAGGGATGAACAGGGGGGACTCACTGAAGCTTTCTTT.

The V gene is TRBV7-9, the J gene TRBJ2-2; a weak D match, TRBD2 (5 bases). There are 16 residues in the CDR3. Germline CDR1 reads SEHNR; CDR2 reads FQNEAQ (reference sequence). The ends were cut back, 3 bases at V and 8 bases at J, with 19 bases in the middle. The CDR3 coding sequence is TGTGCCAGCAGCTTTTCGGCAGGACTCTTGATTGGGGAGCTGTTTTTT. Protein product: CASSFSAGLLIGELFF.

The CDR3, as DNA: TGTGCCAGCGGGGCCCGTGGGGCAGAGACCCAGTACTTC. Residues: CASGARGAETQYF. The chain combines TRBV6-1 with TRBJ2-5; D perhaps matches TRBD1 (5 bases). The CDR3 loop spans 13 amino acids. Germline V gene sequence: CDR1 MNHNS, CDR2 SASEGT. V was trimmed by 8 bases and J by 4 bases, leaving 14 bases between them.

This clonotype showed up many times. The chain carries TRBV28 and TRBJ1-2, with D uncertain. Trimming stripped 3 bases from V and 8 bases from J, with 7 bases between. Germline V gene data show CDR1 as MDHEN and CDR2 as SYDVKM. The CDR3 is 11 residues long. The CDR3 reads CASSFMGGYTF. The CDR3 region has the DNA TGTGCCAGCAGTTTTATGGGCGGCTACACCTTC.

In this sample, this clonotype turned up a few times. The CDR3: CSGETDTQYF. In DNA, the CDR3 is TGCAGCGGGGAAACAGATACGCAGTATTTT. The chain has TRBV29-1 and TRBJ2-3; unclear D gene. V lost 7 bases and J lost 3, with 5 bases in between. CDR1 is SQVTM, CDR2 ANQGSEA, per germline. This CDR3 has 10 amino acids.

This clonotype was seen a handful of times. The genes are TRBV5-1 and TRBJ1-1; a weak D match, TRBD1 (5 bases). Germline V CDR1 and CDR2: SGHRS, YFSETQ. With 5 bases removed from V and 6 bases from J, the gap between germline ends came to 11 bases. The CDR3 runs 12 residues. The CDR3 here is CASRGGDSEAFF. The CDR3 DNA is TGCGCCAGCAGAGGAGGGGACTCTGAAGCTTTCTTT.